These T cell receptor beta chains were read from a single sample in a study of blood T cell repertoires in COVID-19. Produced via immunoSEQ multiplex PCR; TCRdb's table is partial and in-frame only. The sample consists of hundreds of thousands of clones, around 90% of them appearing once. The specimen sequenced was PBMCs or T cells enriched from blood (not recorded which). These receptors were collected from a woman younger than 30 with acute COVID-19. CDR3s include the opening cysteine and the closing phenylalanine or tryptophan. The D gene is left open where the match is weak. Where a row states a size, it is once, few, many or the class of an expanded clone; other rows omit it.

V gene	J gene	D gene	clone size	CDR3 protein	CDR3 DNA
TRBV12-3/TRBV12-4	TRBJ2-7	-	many	CASSHGQLNEQYF	TGTGCCAGCAGCCATGGACAGCTCAACGAGCAGTACTTC
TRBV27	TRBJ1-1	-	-	CASSTQTMNTEAFF	TGTGCCAGCAGTACTCAGACTATGAACACTGAAGCTTTCTTT
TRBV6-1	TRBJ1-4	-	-	CASSELSGEKLFF	TGTGCCAGCAGTGAACTCAGTGGTGAAAAACTGTTTTTT
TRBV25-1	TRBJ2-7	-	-	CASSEPGYSYEQYF	TGTGCCAGCAGTGAGCCAGGCTATTCCTACGAGCAGTACTTC
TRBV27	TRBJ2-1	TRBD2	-	CASRGGTSGNSYNEQFF	TGTGCCAGCAGAGGCGGGACTAGCGGGAACTCCTACAATGAGCAGTTCTTC
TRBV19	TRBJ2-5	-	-	CASSGYTGNLQETQYF	TGTGCCAGTAGTGGGTACACAGGGAACCTCCAAGAGACCCAGTACTTC
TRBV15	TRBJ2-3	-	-	CATSRGRVYTDTQYF	TGTGCCACCAGCAGAGGCCGGGTCTACACAGATACGCAGTATTTT
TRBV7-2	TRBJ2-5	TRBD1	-	CASSRRTGSQETQYF	TGTGCCAGCAGCCGTCGGACAGGCTCTCAAGAGACCCAGTACTTC
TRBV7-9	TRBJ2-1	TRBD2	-	CASSPGLAGYNEQFF	TGTGCCAGCAGCCCAGGACTAGCGGGATACAATGAGCAGTTCTTC
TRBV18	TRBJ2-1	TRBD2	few	CASSPGLGSLNEQFF	TGTGCCAGCTCACCAGGACTAGGGTCCCTCAATGAGCAGTTCTTC
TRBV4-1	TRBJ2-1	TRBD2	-	CASSQLELAARGDEQFF	TGCGCCAGCAGCCAACTTGAGCTAGCGGCCCGCGGGGATGAGCAGTTCTTC
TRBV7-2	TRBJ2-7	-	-	CASSLVQGRYEQYF	TGTGCCAGCAGCTTAGTTCAGGGTCGCTACGAGCAGTACTTC
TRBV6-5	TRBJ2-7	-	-	CASSYETNSEQYF	TGTGCCAGCAGTTACGAGACTAACTCCGAGCAGTACTTC
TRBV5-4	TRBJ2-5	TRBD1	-	CASSLALHRGRETQYF	TGTGCCAGCAGCTTGGCCCTCCACAGGGGGCGAGAGACCCAGTACTTC
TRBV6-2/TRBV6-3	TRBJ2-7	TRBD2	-	CASSYRGAYEQYF	TGTGCCAGCAGTTACCGGGGGGCCTACGAGCAGTACTTC
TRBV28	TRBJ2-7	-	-	CASKGSLRSYEQYF	TGTGCCAGCAAAGGTTCCCTGAGGTCCTACGAGCAGTACTTC
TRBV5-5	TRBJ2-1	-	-	CASSLGRGESNEQFF	TGTGCCAGCAGCTTAGGGAGGGGGGAAAGCAATGAGCAGTTCTTC
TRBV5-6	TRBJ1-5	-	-	CASSFRPSNQPQHF	TGTGCCAGCAGCTTTCGTCCTTCCAATCAGCCCCAGCATTTT
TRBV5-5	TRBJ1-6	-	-	CASSPAASSYNSPLHF	TGTGCCAGCAGCCCAGCCGCTAGCTCCTATAATTCACCCCTCCACTTT
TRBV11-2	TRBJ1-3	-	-	CASSPYRGSGNTIYF	TGTGCCAGCAGCCCCTATCGTGGTTCTGGAAACACCATATATTTT
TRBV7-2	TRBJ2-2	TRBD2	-	CASSFNPTSGGELFF	TGTGCCAGCAGCTTCAACCCGACTAGCGGGGGGGAGCTGTTTTTT
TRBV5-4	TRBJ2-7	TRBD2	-	CASSLGTSENSYEQYF	TGTGCCAGCAGCTTGGGGACTAGCGAGAACTCCTACGAGCAGTACTTC
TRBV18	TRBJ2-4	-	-	CASSPPRQGGRNIQYF	TGTGCCAGCTCACCACCCCGTCAGGGAGGAAGAAACATTCAGTACTTC
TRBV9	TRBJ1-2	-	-	CASSPLYDSYGYTF	TGTGCCAGCAGCCCCCTGTACGATTCCTACGGCTACACCTTC
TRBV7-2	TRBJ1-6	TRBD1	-	CASRPQGATYNSPLHF	TGTGCCAGCCGACCACAGGGGGCCACCTATAATTCACCCCTCCACTTT
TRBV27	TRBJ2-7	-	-	CASTPEVSSYEQYF	TGTGCCAGCACCCCAGAGGTTTCCTCCTACGAGCAGTACTTC
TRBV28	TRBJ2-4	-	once	CASSLSPGNIQYF	TGTGCCAGCAGTTTAAGTCCCGGAAACATTCAGTACTTC
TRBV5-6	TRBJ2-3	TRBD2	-	CASSLIVGLAGTDTQYF	TGTGCCAGCAGCTTGATCGTTGGACTAGCGGGCACAGATACGCAGTATTTT
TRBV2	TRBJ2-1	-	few	CASKVRPSSYNEQFF	TGTGCCAGCAAAGTGCGGCCAAGCTCCTACAATGAGCAGTTCTTC